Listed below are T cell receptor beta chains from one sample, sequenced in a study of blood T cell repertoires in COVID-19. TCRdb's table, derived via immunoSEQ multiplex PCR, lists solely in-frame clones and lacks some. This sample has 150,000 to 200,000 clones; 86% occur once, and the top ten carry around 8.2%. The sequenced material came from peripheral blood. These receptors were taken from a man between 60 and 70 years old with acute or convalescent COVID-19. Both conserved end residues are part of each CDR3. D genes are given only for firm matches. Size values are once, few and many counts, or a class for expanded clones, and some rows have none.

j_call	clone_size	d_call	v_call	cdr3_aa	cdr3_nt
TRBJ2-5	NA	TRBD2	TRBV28	CASSLPSLAGVRETQYF	TGTGCCAGCAGTTTGCCCTCACTAGCGGGAGTCCGGGAGACCCAGTACTTC
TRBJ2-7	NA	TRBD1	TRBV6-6	CASRHISGTGGYEQYF	TGTGCCAGCAGGCATATTTCGGGGACAGGCGGATACGAGCAGTACTTC
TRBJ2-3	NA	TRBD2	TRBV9	CASSPGGFSTDTQYF	TGTGCCAGCAGCCCCGGGGGGTTTAGCACAGATACGCAGTATTTT
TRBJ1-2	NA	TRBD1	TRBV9	CASSGQGGLYGYTF	TGTGCCAGCAGCGGACAGGGAGGTTTATATGGCTACACCTTC
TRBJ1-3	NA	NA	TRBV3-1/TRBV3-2	CASSQLFSGNTIYF	TGTGCCAGCAGCCAACTCTTCTCTGGAAACACCATATATTTT
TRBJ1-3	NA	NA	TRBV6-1	CASSDLGFRGNTIYF	TGTGCCAGCAGTGATCTCGGGTTTAGGGGAAACACCATATATTTT
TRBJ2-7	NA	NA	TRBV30	CAWGVGYEQYF	TGTGCCTGGGGGGTCGGCTACGAGCAGTACTTC
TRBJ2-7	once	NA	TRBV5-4	CASSLASHSLGEQYF	TGTGCCAGCAGCTTGGCCAGTCACAGCTTAGGCGAGCAGTACTTC
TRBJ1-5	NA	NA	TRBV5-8	CASTRGALGNQPQHF	TGTGCCAGCACCCGGGGGGCATTGGGCAATCAGCCCCAGCATTTT
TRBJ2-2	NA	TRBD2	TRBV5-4	CASSPGTSGRPGELFF	TGTGCCAGCAGCCCAGGGACTAGCGGGAGACCCGGGGAGCTGTTTTTT
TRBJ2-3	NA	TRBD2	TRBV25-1	CASSGFLAGDLDTQYF	TGTGCCAGCAGTGGGTTCCTAGCGGGAGATTTGGATACGCAGTATTTT
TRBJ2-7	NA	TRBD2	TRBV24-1	CATSDSGFKRGTYEQYF	TGTGCCACCAGTGATAGTGGTTTCAAGCGGGGAACCTACGAGCAGTACTTC
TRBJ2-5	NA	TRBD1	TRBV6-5	CASSLTQGQGETQYF	TGTGCCAGCAGTTTGACACAGGGGCAAGGAGAGACCCAGTACTTC
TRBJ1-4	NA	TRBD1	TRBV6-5	CASRAGQAFNEKLFF	TGTGCCAGCAGGGCGGGACAGGCCTTTAATGAAAAACTGTTTTTT
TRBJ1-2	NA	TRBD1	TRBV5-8	CASSPGTGHNYGYTF	TGTGCCAGCAGCCCGGGGACAGGTCATAACTATGGCTACACCTTC
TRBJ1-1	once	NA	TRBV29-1	CSVETGQAFF	TGCAGCGTTGAGACAGGTCAAGCTTTCTTT
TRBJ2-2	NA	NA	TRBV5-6	CASSLEMVRTGELFF	TGTGCCAGCAGCTTGGAGATGGTGCGGACCGGGGAGCTGTTTTTT
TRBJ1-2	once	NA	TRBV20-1	CSVPGDYGYTF	TGCAGTGTTCCAGGGGACTATGGCTACACCTTC
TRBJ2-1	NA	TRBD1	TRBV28	CASSSGQGYNEQFF	TGTGCCAGCAGTTCGGGACAGGGGTACAATGAGCAGTTCTTC
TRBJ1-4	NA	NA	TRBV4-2	CASSQDFGWREKLFF	TGTGCCAGCAGCCAAGATTTCGGTTGGAGGGAAAAACTGTTTTTT
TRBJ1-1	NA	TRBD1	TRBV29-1	CSTQNRGLEAFF	TGCAGCACACAGAACAGGGGGCTTGAAGCTTTCTTT
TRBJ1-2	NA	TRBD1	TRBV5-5	CASSAGTTGWEVYGYTF	TGTGCCAGCAGCGCCGGGACGACAGGGTGGGAGGTCTATGGCTACACCTTC
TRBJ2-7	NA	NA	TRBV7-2	CASSPSRSSNEQYF	TGTGCCAGCAGCCCGTCTAGAAGTAGCAACGAGCAGTACTTC
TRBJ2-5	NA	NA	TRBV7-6	CASSLPFLPGDQETQYF	TGTGCCAGCAGCCTACCTTTTCTCCCAGGGGATCAAGAGACCCAGTACTTC
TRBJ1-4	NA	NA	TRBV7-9	CASSLGVPGYEKLFF	TGTGCCAGCAGCTTAGGTGTTCCGGGGTACGAAAAACTGTTTTTT
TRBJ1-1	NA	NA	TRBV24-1	CATSELFGGSEAFF	TGTGCCACCAGTGAACTGTTTGGGGGGTCTGAAGCTTTCTTT
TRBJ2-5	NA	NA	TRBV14	CASSSGTQETQYF	TGTGCCAGCAGCAGCGGAACCCAAGAGACCCAGTACTTC
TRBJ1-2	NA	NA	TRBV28	CASSWGVGYTF	TGTGCCAGCAGCTGGGGCGTTGGCTACACCTTC
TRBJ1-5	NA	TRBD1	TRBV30	CAWSVRWYPGQGYQPQHF	TGTGCCTGGAGTGTACGGTGGTACCCGGGACAGGGGTATCAGCCCCAGCATTTT